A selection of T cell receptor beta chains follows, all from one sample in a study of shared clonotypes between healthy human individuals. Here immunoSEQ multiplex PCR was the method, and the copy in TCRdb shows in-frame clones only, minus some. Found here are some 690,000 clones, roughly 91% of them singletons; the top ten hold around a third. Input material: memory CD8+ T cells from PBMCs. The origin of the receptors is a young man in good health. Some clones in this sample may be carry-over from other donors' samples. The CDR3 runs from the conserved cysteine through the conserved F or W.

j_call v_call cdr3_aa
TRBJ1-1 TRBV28 CASSFGATGGEAFF
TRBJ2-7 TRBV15 CATSPRGAGTYEQYF
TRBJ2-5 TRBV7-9 CASSFDAGRSRETQYF
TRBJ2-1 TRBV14 CASSLYRDREYNEQFF
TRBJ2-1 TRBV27 CASSLSGNEQFF
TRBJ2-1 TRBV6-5 CASSYGRTGGNEQFF
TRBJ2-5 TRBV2 CASSYLGTQGILQETQYF
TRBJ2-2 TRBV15 CATSSDSGGPGELFF
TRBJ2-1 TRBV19 CASSIGGKEQFF
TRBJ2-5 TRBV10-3 CAINANDRGDQETQYF
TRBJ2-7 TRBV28 CAAGFWGNSYEQYF
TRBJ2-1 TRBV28 CASRPQGAIEQFF
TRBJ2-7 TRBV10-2 CASSEKWLSGQYF
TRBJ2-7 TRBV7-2 CASSLAPNYEQYF
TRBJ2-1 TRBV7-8 CASSRLAGNNEQFF
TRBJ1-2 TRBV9 CASSGPGTGGSYGYTF
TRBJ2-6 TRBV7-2 CASSSRDRLSSGANVLTF
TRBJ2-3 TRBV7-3 CASSADGYSTDTQYF
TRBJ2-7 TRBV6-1 CASSPNGHEQYF
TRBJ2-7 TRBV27 CASSFFPSGPYEQYF
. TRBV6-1 CASSQRGQSYEQYF
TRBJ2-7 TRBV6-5 CASKGQGSYEQYF
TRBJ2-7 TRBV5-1 CASSPPRVGRGRGEQYF